This T cell receptor (beta chain) was identified in a study of post-analysis software for immune sequencing data. J was trimmed by 9 bases and V by 4 bases; bases with no gene match: 11. Germline values: CDR1 MNHEY, CDR2 SMNVEV (reference sequence). The CDR3 runs to 16 residues. In its sample, this clonotype was seen a few times. The antigen remains undetermined. Unique molecular identifiers featured in each of the TCR beta cDNA libraries. TCRdb reprocessed the PCR reads via MiXCR and lists one record per CDR3 protein. The sample yields hundreds of thousands of distinct CDR3 sequences, 30% seen once. Study outcomes and limitations: The study found TRBV5-6, TRBV5-1 and TRBV20-1 among several TRBV segments more frequent in patients than controls.

The source is a girl aged 5 to 17 with multiple sclerosis. The sequencing sample was made of blood. The V gene is TRBV27, the J gene TRBJ1-6; 8 bases match TRBD1. This CDR3 is CASSSGQGLRGSPLHF. The CDR3 DNA sequence: TGTGCCAGCAGTTCCGGACAGGGTTTAAGAGGTTCACCCCTCCACTTT.